A selection of T cell receptor beta chains follows, all from one sample in a study of metastatic and nonmetastatic thyroid tumors. TCRdb redid the clone calls on the PCR reads using MiXCR. The table includes about 38,000 clones, less than 60% detected once. Sequencing used tumor tissue. These receptor sequences come from a male donor with papillary thyroid cancer or a benign thyroid nodule (not recorded which). Some clones in this sample may be carry-over from other donors' samples. CDR3s include the opening cysteine and the closing phenylalanine or tryptophan. Each record gives: V gene, J gene, clone size, D gene, CDR3 length, CDR3 DNA, CDR3 protein. A D gene is named only where the DNA matches it firmly. Some rows have no size entry. The others give once, few or many, or a class for an expanded clone.

TRBV30	TRBJ2-7	-	-	11	TGTGCCTCCCCCCGGTCCTACGAGCAGTACTTC	CASPRSYEQYF
TRBV7-2	TRBJ2-1	-	TRBD2	14	TGTGCCAGCAGCTTTAAAATTAGCGGGACGGGGCAGTTCTTC	CASSFKISGTGQFF
TRBV11-2	TRBJ2-7	-	-	13	TGTGCCAGCAGCCGCGGCGAGGGGTACGAGCAGTACTTC	CASSRGEGYEQYF
TRBV24-1	TRBJ2-7	-	-	13	TGTGCCACCAGTGCCGGCGCAACCTACGAGCAGTACTTC	CATSAGATYEQYF
TRBV20-1	TRBJ2-7	-	-	14	TGCAGTGCTAGTTCCCAAGAGGGGCGGACCGAGCAGTACTTC	CSASSQEGRTEQYF
TRBV7-9	TRBJ1-4	-	-	16	TGTGCCAGCAGCCACCCAGTGGGGGCTACTAATGAAAAACTGTTTTTT	CASSHPVGATNEKLFF
TRBV12-3/TRBV12-4	TRBJ1-3	-	-	15	TGTGCCAGCAGCCAGGGGATTACGGATGGAAACACCATATATTTT	CASSQGITDGNTIYF
TRBV6-4	TRBJ1-5	few	-	11	TGTGCCAGCACTGATGGGCAGCCCCATCATTTT	CASTDGQPHHF
TRBV28	TRBJ2-6	few	-	14	TGTGCCAGCACCTCCCCTTCTGGGGCCAACGTCCTGACTTTC	CASTSPSGANVLTF
TRBV19	TRBJ2-1	-	-	15	TGTGCCAGTAGTATAGAATTTGGGGTCTGGAATGAGCAGTTCTTC	CASSIEFGVWNEQFF
TRBV13	TRBJ1-1	few	-	14	TGTGCCAGCAGCCAAGGGGAGAGTTGGACTGAAGCTTTCTTT	CASSQGESWTEAFF
TRBV11-3	TRBJ2-1	-	-	13	TGTGCCAGCAGCCCCGGAGGCGTGCTTGAGCAGTTCTTC	CASSPGGVLEQFF
TRBV30	TRBJ1-2	-	-	14	TGTGCCTGGGGCCGGGACGGAGCTAACTATGGCTACACCTTC	CAWGRDGANYGYTF
TRBV30	TRBJ2-7	-	TRBD1	13	TGTGCCTGGAGCGGGACAGGAGACTACGAGCAGTACTTC	CAWSGTGDYEQYF
TRBV3-1	TRBJ2-7	-	-	11	TGTGCCAGCAGCCTTGGTTACGAGCAGTACTTC	CASSLGYEQYF
TRBV28	TRBJ1-2	few	-	16	TGTGCCAGCAGTCCTCTGGGTGGAACCTGGGACTATGGCTACACCTTC	CASSPLGGTWDYGYTF
TRBV20-1	TRBJ2-1	-	-	14	TGCAGTGTAATCGGGTTGTTGGTTGACAATGAGCAGTTCTTC	CSVIGLLVDNEQFF
TRBV6-2/TRBV6-3	TRBJ1-4	few	-	13	TGTGCCAGCAGTTACGGCGTCTCCGAAAAACTGTTTTTT	CASSYGVSEKLFF
TRBV28	TRBJ2-2	few	TRBD2	17	TGTGCCAGCAGTTTACCAGGGACTAGCGGCGGCACCGGGGAGCTGTTTTTT	CASSLPGTSGGTGELFF